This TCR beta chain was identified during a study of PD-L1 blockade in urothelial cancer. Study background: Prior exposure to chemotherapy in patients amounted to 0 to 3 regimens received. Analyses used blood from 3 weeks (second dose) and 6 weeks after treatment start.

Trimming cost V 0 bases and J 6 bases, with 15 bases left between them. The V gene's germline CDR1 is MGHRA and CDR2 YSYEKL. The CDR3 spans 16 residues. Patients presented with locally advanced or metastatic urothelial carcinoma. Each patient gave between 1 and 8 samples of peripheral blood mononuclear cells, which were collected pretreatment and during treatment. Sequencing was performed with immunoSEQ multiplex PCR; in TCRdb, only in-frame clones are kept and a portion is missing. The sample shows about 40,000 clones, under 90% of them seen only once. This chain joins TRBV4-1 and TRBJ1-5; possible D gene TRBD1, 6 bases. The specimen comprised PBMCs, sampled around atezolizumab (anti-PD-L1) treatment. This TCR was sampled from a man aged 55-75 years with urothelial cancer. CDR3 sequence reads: CASSQEVAGEGQPQHF. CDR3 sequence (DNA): TGCGCCAGCAGCCAAGAAGTGGCAGGGGAGGGTCAGCCCCAGCATTTT.